These 12 T cell receptor beta chains were sequenced from one sample in a study of T cell responses to AZD1222 COVID-19 vaccine. The protocol was immunoSEQ multiplex PCR, while the TCRdb copy is restricted to in-frame clones and leaves out a portion. The sample has some 130,000 clones, 80% to 90% seen once; the top ten hold roughly 1.7%. Sequencing used peripheral blood, obtained on day 0 of AZD1222 vaccination. These receptors all stem from an adult in good health.

This rearrangement joins TRBV19 to TRBJ1-1, with 10 bases that match TRBD1. The length of the CDR3 is 16 residues. J gave up 3 bases and V 6 bases, and 10 bases lay outside the gene matches. CDR1 LNHDA and CDR2 SQIVND come from the germline V gene (reference sequence). CDR3 nucleotides: TGTGCCAGTAGGCACTGGACAGGGGGTGGGGACACTGAAGCTTTCTTT. It is translated as CASRHWTGGGDTEAFF.

The chain joins TRBV18 to TRBJ1-1; D not resolved. V was trimmed by 3 bases and J by 11 bases, leaving 13 bases between them. This CDR3 has 12 residues. Germline CDR1 is KGHSH and CDR2 is LQKENI. The CDR3: CASSPRADHAFF. DNA for the CDR3: TGTGCCAGCTCACCGAGGGCCGATCACGCTTTCTTT.

The table lists this clone with a few counts. The chain is built from TRBV7-7 and TRBJ2-7; no definite D call. The CDR3 is 12 amino acids. Germline V lookup: CDR1 SSHAT, CDR2 FNYEAQ (reference sequence). The V gene lost 2 bases and the J gene lost 5 bases, with 7 bases spanning the gap. Here the CDR3 reads CASSLLYDEQYF. Written as DNA, the CDR3 is TGTGCCAGCAGCTTACTATACGACGAGCAGTACTTC.

The genes are TRBV2 and TRBJ2-2; TRBD1 aligns across 8 bases. There are 15 residues in the CDR3. CDR1 is SNHLY and CDR2 is FYNNEI in the germline V gene. V trimming: 6 bases; J trimming: 2 bases; junction bases outside the gene matches: 5. The DNA of the CDR3 is TGTGCCAGCAGCATCGACAGGGGAAACACCGGGGAGCTGTTTTTT. It specifies CASSIDRGNTGELFF.

The rearrangement uses TRBV7-2 and TRBJ1-1, with a possible D match to TRBD1 (5 bases). V lost 0 bases, J lost 4 bases, and 6 bases lay in between. Germline CDR1 SGHTA, CDR2 FQGNSA. The CDR3 is 13 amino acids. CDR3 sequence: CASSLARGTEAFF. The CDR3 DNA is TGTGCCAGCAGCTTAGCAAGGGGCACTGAAGCTTTCTTT.

The chain uses TRBV27 and TRBJ1-4; 7 positions agree with TRBD1. J lost 4 bases, V lost 4 bases, and 12 bases had no gene match. The germline CDR1 and CDR2 sequences are MNHEY and SMNVEV (reference sequence). The length of the CDR3 is 17 residues. CDR3 loop: CASSSPSNRGYNEKLFF. The CDR3 DNA is TGTGCCAGCAGTTCCCCGTCCAACAGGGGCTATAATGAAAAACTGTTTTTT.

The genes are TRBV14 and TRBJ2-1; a weak D match, TRBD1 (5 bases). The CDR3 is made up of 16 amino acids. V shed 3 bases and J shed 1 base, with 13 bases lying between them. Germline values: CDR1 SGHDN, CDR2 FVKESK. DNA for the CDR3: TGTGCCAGCAGCCATGCCATTAGGGGTTCCTACAATGAGCAGTTCTTC. It encodes CASSHAIRGSYNEQFF.

The DNA of the CDR3 is TGCGCCAGCAGCTTGGGGGCGTTTACGAACACTGAAGCTTTCTTT. Translation: CASSLGAFTNTEAFF. The chain uses TRBV5-1 and TRBJ1-1; D remains unclear. Germline CDR1 and CDR2: SGHRS and YFSETQ. The CDR3 loop spans 15 amino acids. Deletions cut 0 bases from V and 1 base from J, with 10 bases between.

The V gene is TRBV7-2, the J gene TRBJ2-5; TRBD2 matches 9 bases. Germline CDR1 reads SGHTA; CDR2 reads FQGNSA. The CDR3 spans 17 residues. J lost 5 bases, V lost 0 bases, and 10 bases had no gene match. CDR3 DNA sequence: TGTGCCAGCAGCTTAGCGGGCGGTAGCGGGAGTGTGGAGACCCAGTACTTC. This codes for CASSLAGGSGSVETQYF.

The gene calls are TRBV6-5 and TRBJ1-2, with D unclear. Germline V gives CDR1 MNHEY, CDR2 SVGAGI. This CDR3 is built from 14 residues. Trimming removed 6 bases from V and 0 bases from J, with 11 bases in between. CDR3 DNA sequence: TGTGCCAGCAGGAACACGGGAGCTAACTATGGCTACACCTTC. Protein sequence: CASRNTGANYGYTF.

CDR3 loop: CASSHRRAGGIATSTDTQYF. The CDR3 nucleotides read TGTGCCAGCAGCCATCGGAGGGCAGGGGGGATCGCCACTAGCACAGATACGCAGTATTTT. The chain employs TRBV14 and TRBJ2-3; TRBD1 is a possible D gene (7 bases). V was cut by 3 bases and J by 0 bases, with 25 bases left in between. From germline, CDR1 is SGHDN and CDR2 FVKESK. CDR3 length: 20 residues.

The rearrangement links TRBV7-3 to TRBJ2-1; D possibly corresponds to TRBD2 (5 bases). CDR1 is SGHTA, CDR2 FQGTGA, per germline. The CDR3 has 15 amino acids. Trimming cost V 4 bases and J 3 bases, with 13 bases left between them. CDR3 in DNA: TGTGCCAGCAGCTCTCTAGGAGGCGGCTACAATGAGCAGTTCTTC. It translates to CASSSLGGGYNEQFF.